The rows below give T cell receptor beta chains drawn from one sample of a study of beta chain features in type 1 diabetes. The repertoire was sequenced with immunoSEQ multiplex PCR; TCRdb's copy has only in-frame clones and lacks some. The data contain about 340,000 clones, approximately 13% of them singletons. Sequencing input: naive CD4+ T cells from blood. The receptors here all came from a woman aged 18 to 35 with type 1 diabetes. Both conserved end residues are part of each CDR3. Each record gives: clone size, D gene, V gene, J gene, CDR3 protein, CDR3 DNA. The D gene is left open where the match is weak. Clone sizes are given selectively: once, few, many, or a class where the clone is expanded.

abundance: -
d_gene: -
v_gene: TRBV4-2
j_gene: TRBJ2-3
CDR3aa: CASSQSPGLPAGDTQYF
CDR3nt: TGTGCCAGCAGCCAATCCCCGGGACTTCCCGCCGGAGATACGCAGTATTTT

abundance: -
d_gene: TRBD1
v_gene: TRBV28
j_gene: TRBJ2-3
CDR3aa: CASSSGQGTDTQYF
CDR3nt: TGTGCCAGCAGTTCCGGACAGGGGACAGATACGCAGTATTTT

abundance: -
d_gene: TRBD2
v_gene: TRBV12-5
j_gene: TRBJ2-1
CDR3aa: CASGSPPAGSGNSYNEQFF
CDR3nt: TGTGCTAGTGGTTCCCCCCCAGCGGGTAGCGGGAACTCCTACAATGAGCAGTTCTTC

abundance: -
d_gene: TRBD2
v_gene: TRBV2
j_gene: TRBJ2-1
CDR3aa: CASSDGSGSFAEQFF
CDR3nt: TGTGCCAGCAGTGACGGTAGCGGGAGTTTCGCTGAGCAGTTCTTC

abundance: -
d_gene: -
v_gene: TRBV5-1
j_gene: TRBJ2-3
CDR3aa: CASSLGQALDTQYF
CDR3nt: TGCGCCAGCAGCTTAGGTCAGGCCCTAGATACGCAGTATTTT

abundance: -
d_gene: -
v_gene: TRBV18
j_gene: TRBJ1-2
CDR3aa: CASSPPQQIYGYTF
CDR3nt: TGTGCCAGCTCACCACCCCAACAGATCTATGGCTACACCTTC

abundance: -
d_gene: TRBD1
v_gene: TRBV7-2
j_gene: TRBJ1-1
CDR3aa: CASSLDRGAEAFF
CDR3nt: TGTGCCAGCAGTCTGGACAGGGGAGCTGAAGCTTTCTTT

abundance: -
d_gene: -
v_gene: TRBV6-1
j_gene: TRBJ2-1
CDR3aa: CASSGVDSINNEQFF
CDR3nt: TGTGCCAGCAGTGGTGTGGACTCAATCAACAATGAGCAGTTCTTC

abundance: -
d_gene: TRBD1
v_gene: TRBV18
j_gene: TRBJ2-1
CDR3aa: CATRQGVVVNEQFF
CDR3nt: TGTGCCACCCGACAGGGTGTCGTGGTGAATGAGCAGTTCTTC

abundance: -
d_gene: -
v_gene: TRBV30
j_gene: TRBJ2-1
CDR3aa: CAWRSSGFYNEQFF
CDR3nt: TGTGCCTGGAGGAGTAGCGGTTTCTACAATGAGCAGTTCTTC

abundance: few
d_gene: TRBD2
v_gene: TRBV5-1
j_gene: TRBJ2-1
CDR3aa: CASSLAGSGINNEQFF
CDR3nt: TGCGCCAGCAGCTTGGCAGGTAGCGGGATCAACAATGAGCAGTTCTTC

abundance: -
d_gene: -
v_gene: TRBV7-2
j_gene: TRBJ2-2
CDR3aa: CASSPPRTGELFF
CDR3nt: TGTGCCAGCAGCCCACCTAGGACCGGGGAGCTGTTTTTT

abundance: -
d_gene: -
v_gene: TRBV6-1
j_gene: TRBJ1-5
CDR3aa: CASSGAGQNQPQHF
CDR3nt: TGTGCCAGCAGTGGGGCAGGCCAAAATCAGCCCCAGCATTTT

abundance: few
d_gene: -
v_gene: TRBV18
j_gene: TRBJ2-3
CDR3aa: CASSPRSTLSTDTQYF
CDR3nt: TGTGCCAGCTCACCACGGAGTACTCTTAGCACAGATACGCAGTATTTT

abundance: -
d_gene: TRBD1
v_gene: TRBV5-4
j_gene: TRBJ2-2
CDR3aa: CASTLPGTGSTGELFF
CDR3nt: TGTGCCAGCACCCTGCCCGGGACAGGGTCCACCGGGGAGCTGTTTTTT

abundance: -
d_gene: -
v_gene: TRBV7-2
j_gene: TRBJ2-5
CDR3aa: CASSLGGQYF
CDR3nt: TGTGCCAGCAGCTTGGGGGGCCAGTACTTC

abundance: few
d_gene: TRBD2
v_gene: TRBV5-4
j_gene: TRBJ2-1
CDR3aa: CASSPSSGRGNEQFF
CDR3nt: TGTGCCAGCAGCCCTTCTAGCGGGAGGGGGAATGAGCAGTTCTTC

abundance: few
d_gene: TRBD1
v_gene: TRBV6-5
j_gene: TRBJ2-5
CDR3aa: CASLTGKETQYF
CDR3nt: TGTGCCAGCCTGACAGGGAAGGAGACCCAGTACTTC

abundance: -
d_gene: -
v_gene: TRBV4-1
j_gene: TRBJ2-7
CDR3aa: CASSQERIGVNEGTYEQYF
CDR3nt: TGCGCCAGCAGCCAAGAACGGATTGGGGTCAACGAGGGAACCTACGAGCAGTACTTC

abundance: once
d_gene: -
v_gene: TRBV2
j_gene: TRBJ2-7
CDR3aa: CASKGLRGQYEQYF
CDR3nt: TGTGCCAGCAAAGGGTTGCGAGGACAATACGAGCAGTACTTC

abundance: -
d_gene: TRBD2
v_gene: TRBV19
j_gene: TRBJ2-3
CDR3aa: CASSSRAGTSTDTQYF
CDR3nt: TGTGCCAGTAGTTCCAGAGCGGGAACCAGCACAGATACGCAGTATTTT

abundance: -
d_gene: -
v_gene: TRBV6-5
j_gene: TRBJ2-3
CDR3aa: CASSSPLGTDTDTQYF
CDR3nt: TGTGCCAGCAGTTCCCCTCTGGGCACGGACACAGATACGCAGTATTTT

abundance: -
d_gene: TRBD1
v_gene: TRBV7-2
j_gene: TRBJ1-1
CDR3aa: CASSNRQGTEAFF
CDR3nt: TGTGCCAGCAGCAATCGACAGGGTACTGAAGCTTTCTTT

abundance: few
d_gene: -
v_gene: TRBV6-6
j_gene: TRBJ2-4
CDR3aa: CASSSGQLAKNIQYF
CDR3nt: TGTGCCAGCAGTTCCGGACAGCTAGCCAAAAACATTCAGTACTTC

abundance: -
d_gene: -
v_gene: TRBV5-1
j_gene: TRBJ2-4
CDR3aa: CASTPGHDGNIQYF
CDR3nt: TGCGCCAGCACGCCAGGTCACGATGGAAACATTCAGTACTTC

abundance: few
d_gene: TRBD1
v_gene: TRBV27
j_gene: TRBJ1-2
CDR3aa: CASSTLTGNYGYTF
CDR3nt: TGTGCCAGCAGTACACTGACAGGGAACTATGGCTACACCTTC

abundance: few
d_gene: -
v_gene: TRBV19
j_gene: TRBJ1-1
CDR3aa: CASSGGTEAFF
CDR3nt: TGTGCCAGTTCGGGGGGCACTGAAGCTTTCTTT

abundance: -
d_gene: TRBD1
v_gene: TRBV18
j_gene: TRBJ2-7
CDR3aa: CASSPGQGLSYEQYF
CDR3nt: TGTGCCAGCTCACCGGGACAGGGCCTATCCTACGAGCAGTACTTC

abundance: -
d_gene: -
v_gene: TRBV7-2
j_gene: TRBJ2-7
CDR3aa: CASRGASTYEQYF
CDR3nt: TGTGCCAGCAGGGGGGCTAGTACCTACGAGCAGTACTTC

abundance: -
d_gene: TRBD1
v_gene: TRBV6-6
j_gene: TRBJ1-2
CDR3aa: CASSPDRAYGYTF
CDR3nt: TGTGCCAGCAGTCCGGACAGGGCCTATGGCTACACCTTC

abundance: -
d_gene: TRBD1
v_gene: TRBV29-1
j_gene: TRBJ2-5
CDR3aa: CSVARDRAKGTQYF
CDR3nt: TGCAGCGTCGCTCGGGACAGGGCAAAAGGGACCCAGTACTTC

abundance: -
d_gene: TRBD2
v_gene: TRBV6-6
j_gene: TRBJ2-7
CDR3aa: CASSYSGTMYEQYF
CDR3nt: TGTGCCAGCAGTTACTCTGGGACTATGTACGAGCAGTACTTC

abundance: -
d_gene: -
v_gene: TRBV9
j_gene: TRBJ2-1
CDR3aa: CASSPRHGGTSYNEQFF
CDR3nt: TGTGCCAGCAGCCCCCGGCATGGCGGGACCTCCTACAATGAGCAGTTCTTC

abundance: -
d_gene: TRBD2
v_gene: TRBV5-1
j_gene: TRBJ2-1
CDR3aa: CASSSGTSGTNEQFF
CDR3nt: TGCGCCAGCAGCTCAGGGACTAGCGGGACCAATGAGCAGTTCTTC

abundance: few
d_gene: TRBD1
v_gene: TRBV7-2
j_gene: TRBJ2-3
CDR3aa: CASSRDRGTQYF
CDR3nt: TGTGCCAGCAGCCGGGACAGGGGTACGCAGTATTTT

abundance: -
d_gene: -
v_gene: TRBV13
j_gene: TRBJ1-1
CDR3aa: CASSLAGGNTEAFF
CDR3nt: TGTGCCAGCAGCTTAGCGGGGGGAAACACTGAAGCTTTCTTT

abundance: -
d_gene: TRBD1
v_gene: TRBV5-4
j_gene: TRBJ2-7
CDR3aa: CASSPGQAVSYEQYF
CDR3nt: TGTGCCAGCAGCCCGGGACAGGCTGTCTCCTACGAGCAGTACTTC

abundance: -
d_gene: TRBD1
v_gene: TRBV2
j_gene: TRBJ2-5
CDR3aa: CASSGGTGLKTQYF
CDR3nt: TGTGCCAGCAGCGGCGGGACAGGGTTGAAGACCCAGTACTTC

abundance: few
d_gene: TRBD2
v_gene: TRBV7-2
j_gene: TRBJ2-1
CDR3aa: CASSPGASGKGSYNEQFF
CDR3nt: TGTGCCAGCAGCCCCGGGGCTAGCGGGAAAGGATCCTACAATGAGCAGTTCTTC

abundance: -
d_gene: TRBD2
v_gene: TRBV11-3
j_gene: TRBJ2-5
CDR3aa: CASSFLRLAGLQETQYF
CDR3nt: TGTGCCAGCAGCTTCCTACGACTAGCGGGGTTACAAGAGACCCAGTACTTC

abundance: -
d_gene: TRBD1
v_gene: TRBV7-3
j_gene: TRBJ2-3
CDR3aa: CASSAGTGFTDTQYF
CDR3nt: TGTGCCAGCAGCGCCGGGACAGGGTTCACAGATACGCAGTATTTT

abundance: -
d_gene: TRBD1
v_gene: TRBV30
j_gene: TRBJ2-7
CDR3aa: CAWRWTGQSSEQYF
CDR3nt: TGTGCCTGGAGATGGACAGGGCAAAGTAGCGAGCAGTACTTC

abundance: few
d_gene: TRBD2
v_gene: TRBV6-6
j_gene: TRBJ2-1
CDR3aa: CASSPLGAGGRNEQFF
CDR3nt: TGTGCCAGCAGTCCGCTGGGGGCGGGAGGTAGAAATGAGCAGTTCTTC

abundance: few
d_gene: -
v_gene: TRBV30
j_gene: TRBJ2-1
CDR3aa: CAWSVWGRADYNEQFF
CDR3nt: TGTGCCTGGAGTGTTTGGGGCAGGGCCGACTACAATGAGCAGTTCTTC

abundance: -
d_gene: TRBD1
v_gene: TRBV28
j_gene: TRBJ2-7
CDR3aa: CAGGDRAEQYF
CDR3nt: TGTGCCGGAGGGGACAGGGCCGAGCAGTACTTC

abundance: -
d_gene: TRBD1
v_gene: TRBV20-1
j_gene: TRBJ2-7
CDR3aa: CSARRQGPQYF
CDR3nt: TGCAGTGCCAGACGACAGGGGCCGCAGTACTTC

abundance: few
d_gene: TRBD1
v_gene: TRBV19
j_gene: TRBJ2-3
CDR3aa: CASSIGTGVSTDTQYF
CDR3nt: TGTGCCAGTAGTATCGGCACAGGGGTAAGCACAGATACGCAGTATTTT

abundance: -
d_gene: -
v_gene: TRBV18
j_gene: TRBJ1-1
CDR3aa: CASSPPSGSEAFF
CDR3nt: TGTGCCAGCTCACCACCTTCAGGGTCTGAAGCTTTCTTT

abundance: few
d_gene: TRBD2
v_gene: TRBV5-4
j_gene: TRBJ2-1
CDR3aa: CASSDPSGDNEQFF
CDR3nt: TGTGCCAGCAGCGATCCTAGCGGGGACAATGAGCAGTTCTTC

abundance: -
d_gene: -
v_gene: TRBV28
j_gene: TRBJ2-5
CDR3aa: CASSSTGRGAETQYF
CDR3nt: TGTGCCAGCAGTTCGACGGGAAGAGGCGCGGAGACCCAGTACTTC

abundance: -
d_gene: -
v_gene: TRBV30
j_gene: TRBJ1-2
CDR3aa: CAWSTGGDGYTF
CDR3nt: TGTGCCTGGAGTACCGGGGGAGATGGCTACACCTTC

abundance: few
d_gene: -
v_gene: TRBV18
j_gene: TRBJ2-5
CDR3aa: CASSPDFQETQYF
CDR3nt: TGTGCCAGCTCACCGGACTTTCAAGAGACCCAGTACTTC

abundance: -
d_gene: -
v_gene: TRBV4-1
j_gene: TRBJ1-1
CDR3aa: CASSQGRAGRTEAFF
CDR3nt: TGCGCCAGCAGCCAAGGCAGAGCAGGGCGCACTGAAGCTTTCTTT

abundance: -
d_gene: TRBD1
v_gene: TRBV5-6
j_gene: TRBJ1-5
CDR3aa: CASSLAGTGHYQPQHF
CDR3nt: TGTGCCAGCAGCTTGGCGGGGACAGGGCATTATCAGCCCCAGCATTTT

abundance: few
d_gene: TRBD2
v_gene: TRBV5-1
j_gene: TRBJ2-7
CDR3aa: CASSPAGGGAYEQYF
CDR3nt: TGCGCCAGCAGCCCCGCGGGGGGGGGAGCATACGAGCAGTACTTC

abundance: few
d_gene: -
v_gene: TRBV7-2
j_gene: TRBJ1-1
CDR3aa: CASSLTGNTEAFF
CDR3nt: TGTGCCAGCAGCTTGACAGGGAACACTGAAGCTTTCTTT

abundance: -
d_gene: TRBD2
v_gene: TRBV29-1
j_gene: TRBJ2-7
CDR3aa: CSVGALAGAFHEQYF
CDR3nt: TGCAGCGTTGGCGCGCTAGCGGGAGCATTCCACGAGCAGTACTTC

abundance: -
d_gene: TRBD2
v_gene: TRBV11-2
j_gene: TRBJ2-5
CDR3aa: CASRQTSGRRETQYF
CDR3nt: TGTGCCAGCAGGCAAACTAGCGGGAGGAGAGAGACCCAGTACTTC

abundance: few
d_gene: TRBD1
v_gene: TRBV28
j_gene: TRBJ2-7
CDR3aa: CASSLWEGQGEQYF
CDR3nt: TGTGCCAGCAGTTTATGGGAGGGACAGGGAGAGCAGTACTTC

abundance: -
d_gene: TRBD2
v_gene: TRBV18
j_gene: TRBJ2-5
CDR3aa: CASSPPGLAGPLHF
CDR3nt: TGTGCCAGCTCACCACCGGGACTAGCGGGACCTCTTCACTTC